The clone carrying this TCR beta chain came up a few times. Antigen: not known. TCRdb independently ran MiXCR on the reads; one entry per CDR3 protein. The table records hundreds of thousands of distinct CDR3 sequences, roughly 33% of them present only once. This sample was taken from a study of T cell repertoires in cytomegalovirus infection. About the study: Use of recently identified HLA-C-restricted and well-studied HLA-B-restricted CMV epitopes was part of the study. Based on public TCR beta signatures, there were indications of CMV infection and of a matching HLA type.

CDR1 is LNHNV and CDR2 is YYDKDF in the germline V gene (reference sequence). This CDR3 spans 15 amino acids. The germline V and J ends were trimmed by 0 bases and 7 bases, with 16 bases remaining between them. The chain joins TRBV15 to TRBJ2-7; D is possibly TRBD1 (6 bases). The TCR comes from a human donor in good health (CMV status not recorded). Some clones in this sample may be carry-over from other donors' samples. The specimen comprised cultured CD8+ T cells from PBMCs, sampled from culture after CMV antigen stimulation. CDR3 sequence (DNA): TGTGCCACCAGCAGAGATAAGGGAACAGGGAAAGAGCAGTACTTC. Its protein product is CATSRDKGTGKEQYF.